The next 15 T cell receptor beta chains were all read from a single sample in a study of blood T cells in healthy people across ages. PCR was performed a second time for about 7 to 11 cycles using a sample-barcoded 5' primer and a J-beta primer mix. TCRdb recomputed calls from the 5' RACE reads with MiXCR, one row per CDR3 protein. The sample lists 650,000 to 900,000 distinct CDR3 sequences; around 62% were seen once. Sequencing was done on a sample of blood. The receptors here all came from a man aged 25 to 40 in good health.

This chain uses TRBV25-1 with TRBJ2-3; perhaps TRBD2 as D (6 bases). The CDR3 covers 15 residues. CDR1 and CDR2 from the germline V gene are MGHDK and SYGVNS. Between the trimmed V and J ends, which lost 1 base and 0 bases, there was a span of 8 bases. CDR3 coding DNA: TGTGCCAGCAGTGAATCAGGGACTAGCACAGATACGCAGTATTTT. Translation gives CASSESGTSTDTQYF.

CDR3 sequence: CSASRRTHPTECMRYF. The CDR3 DNA follows: TGCAGTGCTAGTCGGCGGACCCACCCCACAGAATGTATGAGGTATTTT. The V and J genes are TRBV20-1 and TRBJ2-3; no firm D call. Looked up from germline, CDR1 is DFQATT and CDR2 is SNEGSKA (reference sequence). The ends were cut back, 3 bases at V and 14 bases at J, with 30 bases in the middle. This CDR3 is 16 amino acids long.

This clonotype has only one observation. The chain has TRBV7-2 and TRBJ2-7, with a possible D match to TRBD1 (6 bases). V lost 6 bases and J 2 bases, leaving 14 bases between the germline ends. CDR3 length: 14 residues. CDR1 and CDR2 (germline): SGHTA, FQGNSA. The CDR3 protein is CASSTGPSTYEQYF. The CDR3 bases are TGTGCCAGCAGTACAGGGCCCAGCACCTACGAGCAGTACTTC.

With respect to this clonotype: The germline gene is not matched at one end of the junction; a read error may be the cause. V and J are TRBV7-2 and TRBJ1-6, with unresolved D. Germline values: CDR1 SGHTA, CDR2 FQGNSA. The CDR3 extends over 16 amino acids. The CDR3 sequence is CASSYIGGQNNSSLHF. As DNA, the CDR3 is TGTGCCAGCAGCTATATCGGCGGGCAGAATAATTCATCCCTCCACTTT.

This clonotype has only a few counts. The rearrangement links TRBV6-1 to TRBJ1-2; maybe TRBD1 (5 bases). This CDR3 spans 15 amino acids. In germline, CDR1 is MNHNS, CDR2 SASEGT. The ends were cut back, 4 bases at V and 4 bases at J, with 16 bases in the middle. The CDR3 nucleotides read TGTGCCAGCAGTGTAAAACTACGGGACGTCTATGGCTACACCTTC. Its protein product is CASSVKLRDVYGYTF.

This clonotype turned up a few times. The chain uses TRBV28 and TRBJ1-2; no firm D call. Trimming took 3 bases from V and 1 from J, leaving 3 bases between them. The CDR3 loop spans 12 amino acids. Germline values: CDR1 MDHEN, CDR2 SYDVKM. CDR3 DNA: TGTGCCAGCAGTTTTGGTAACTATGGCTACACCTTC. Protein product: CASSFGNYGYTF.

V usage is TRBV4-2 and J usage is TRBJ2-1, with D perhaps matching TRBD1 (6 bases). CDR3 length equals 17 residues. Germline loops: CDR1 LGHNA, CDR2 YNFKEQ. Deletions cut 1 base from V and 0 bases from J, with 13 bases between. In DNA form, the CDR3 reads TGTGCCAGCAGCCAAGGCCTTGGGGGCCCCTCCTACAATGAGCAGTTCTTC. Translating gives CASSQGLGGPSYNEQFF.

The chain links TRBV10-3 to TRBJ2-1; possible D gene TRBD1, 5 bases. Germline V gives CDR1 ENHRY, CDR2 SYGVKD. V was trimmed by 9 bases and J by 0 bases, leaving 12 bases between them. This CDR3 contains 14 residues. CDR3 residues: CAIKDRGSYNEQFF. CDR3 bases: TGTGCCATAAAAGACAGAGGCTCCTACAATGAGCAGTTCTTC.

Of note for this clonotype: The junction departs from germline at one end; a sequencing error may be responsible. V usage is TRBV2 and J usage is TRBJ2-1; no reliable D call. The CDR3 sequence is 14 residues long. Germline CDR1 is SNHLY and CDR2 is FYNNEI. The CDR3 bases are TGTGCCAGCAGTGACTGGAGCTCCTACAATGAGCAGTTATTC. Amino acid sequence: CASSDWSSYNEQLF.

The rearrangement joins TRBV20-1 to TRBJ2-3; no clear D. V lost 3 bases and J lost 6, with 16 bases in between. The germline V gene encodes CDR1 DFQATT and CDR2 SNEGSKA (reference sequence). The CDR3 spans 14 residues. In nucleotides, the CDR3 is TGCAGTGCTAGCCCGCCCGGCGTCCCGGATACGCAGTATTTT. Its protein product is CSASPPGVPDTQYF.

CDR3 in DNA: TGTGCCAGCAGCCAACCGCAGGCGGGGGCCCCAAAAGAGACCCAGTACTTC. Translation: CASSQPQAGAPKETQYF. The gene calls are TRBV7-3 and TRBJ2-5, with D perhaps matching TRBD2 (7 bases). Germline assignment: CDR1 SGHTA and CDR2 FQGTGA. The CDR3 runs to 17 residues. V lost 5 bases to trimming and J lost 3 bases, with 22 bases between them.

The CDR3 sequence: CASSRLAGWGEQYF. The CDR3 DNA sequence: TGTGCCAGCAGCCGTCTCGCAGGATGGGGCGAGCAGTACTTC. V and J are TRBV3-1 and TRBJ2-5; no definite D call. The end of the DNA fits TRBJ2-7 better, so the J call may be wrong. The CDR3 has 14 amino acids. Germline V CDR1 and CDR2: LGHDT, YNNKEL (reference sequence).

The gene calls are TRBV14 and TRBJ1-1, with D hard to call. V lost 1 base and J 7 bases, leaving 4 bases between the germline ends. The CDR3 runs 11 residues. CDR1 and CDR2 from the germline V gene are SGHDN and FVKESK. In DNA form, the CDR3 reads TGTGCCAGCAGCCAAGGGTATGAAGCTTTCTTT. It is translated as CASSQGYEAFF.

V is TRBV2 and J is TRBJ2-3; TRBD2 matches at 8 bases. This CDR3 is 18 amino acids long. Germline V gives CDR1 SNHLY, CDR2 FYNNEI. After removal of 2 bases from V and 0 bases from J, the junction contained 10 bases not matched to a gene. CDR3 nucleotide sequence: TGTGCCAGCAGTGAACTAGCGGGCTCCGAGGTGAGCACAGATACGCAGTATTTT. It translates to CASSELAGSEVSTDTQYF.

CDR3 loop: CASKRRGDTKETQYF. For the CDR3, the DNA is TGTGCCAGCAAGAGAAGGGGCGACACTAAAGAGACCCAGTACTTC. This chain connects TRBV2 to TRBJ2-5, with a tentative D call TRBD1 (5 bases). The V and J ends lost 7 bases and 3 bases respectively, with 18 bases between them. The CDR3 runs 15 residues. Germline V gene lookup returns CDR1 SNHLY and CDR2 FYNNEI.